This passage covers 3 T cell receptor beta chains from one sample sequenced in a study of CD8+ T cells in alopecia areata. In each case, RNA was isolated and then reverse transcribed into cDNA as the sequencing template. The table came from immunoSEQ multiplex PCR; TCRdb's copy has only in-frame clones and leaves some out. Of approximately 210,000 clones detected, around three fifths appear once; the ten largest clones hold under 1.2%. Regarding treatment: oral pan-JAK inhibitor, 5-10 mg twice daily. Sequencing used CD4+ T cells sorted from blood, obtained at week 24, from a patient treated with tofacitinib. These receptor sequences come from a human donor with alopecia areata.

This clone was observed a few times. V gene TRBV7-2 combines with J gene TRBJ1-2; 9 bases line up with TRBD1. The V segment lost 5 bases and the J segment 7 bases; nucleotides outside the gene matches: 8. The CDR3 loop spans 14 amino acids. CDR1 and CDR2 from the germline V gene are SGHTA and FQGNSA. This CDR3 reads CASSPQGQGGGYTF. As DNA, the CDR3 is TGTGCCAGCAGCCCCCAGGGACAGGGAGGTGGCTACACCTTC.

This chain links TRBV20-1 with TRBJ1-1; possibly TRBD1 for D (5 bases). Trimming removed 6 bases at V and 11 bases at J, with 16 bases between. From germline, CDR1 is DFQATT and CDR2 SNEGSKA (reference sequence). This CDR3 region has 11 residues. Written as DNA, the CDR3 is TGCAGTGCGTTCTTGGGGGATCCGGCTTTCTTT. Its protein is CSAFLGDPAFF.

The J gene is TRBJ1-2, the V gene TRBV6-1; no firm D call. Germline-derived CDR1 and CDR2 are MNHNS and SASEGT. The CDR3 has 14 amino acids. The V end was cut by 4 bases, the J end by 2 bases, with 11 bases between. CDR3 in amino acids: CASSAIDGNYGYTF. Here the CDR3 DNA reads TGTGCCAGCAGTGCGATAGACGGGAACTATGGCTACACCTTC.